This T cell receptor (beta chain) was identified during a study of regulatory T cells in long-lasting Graves disease. This clonotype was counted many times. Described time point: newly diagnosed GD, antithyroid drugs for less than 3 months. Construction of the TCR library relied on RNA isolated from PBMCs. American Thyroid Association guidelines defined Graves' disease diagnosis. CDR3 size: 16 residues. The V gene's germline CDR1 is MDHEN and CDR2 SYDVKM. With V trimmed by 5 bases and J by 3 bases, 10 bases remained unmatched. The authors built TCR beta libraries using iRepertoire HTBI primers and Arm-PCR of CDR3 regions. Using its own MiXCR run on the multiplex PCR reads, TCRdb lists one record per CDR3 protein. In the table there are 400,000 to 500,000 distinct CDR3 sequences, about 15% of which are singletons. These data were likewise used in another study, on T cells in Graves' hyperthyroidism and ophthalmopathy.

This TCR was sampled from a woman aged 18-35 years with Graves disease. The genes are TRBV28 and TRBJ2-7; TRBD1 aligns across 10 bases. The sample was peripheral blood mononuclear cells (PBMCs), taken at new diagnosis, from a patient treated with antithyroid drugs. DNA for the CDR3: TGTGCCAGCAGTCCACCAACCGGGACAGGGGACTACGAGCAGTACTTC. Translating it yields CASSPPTGTGDYEQYF.